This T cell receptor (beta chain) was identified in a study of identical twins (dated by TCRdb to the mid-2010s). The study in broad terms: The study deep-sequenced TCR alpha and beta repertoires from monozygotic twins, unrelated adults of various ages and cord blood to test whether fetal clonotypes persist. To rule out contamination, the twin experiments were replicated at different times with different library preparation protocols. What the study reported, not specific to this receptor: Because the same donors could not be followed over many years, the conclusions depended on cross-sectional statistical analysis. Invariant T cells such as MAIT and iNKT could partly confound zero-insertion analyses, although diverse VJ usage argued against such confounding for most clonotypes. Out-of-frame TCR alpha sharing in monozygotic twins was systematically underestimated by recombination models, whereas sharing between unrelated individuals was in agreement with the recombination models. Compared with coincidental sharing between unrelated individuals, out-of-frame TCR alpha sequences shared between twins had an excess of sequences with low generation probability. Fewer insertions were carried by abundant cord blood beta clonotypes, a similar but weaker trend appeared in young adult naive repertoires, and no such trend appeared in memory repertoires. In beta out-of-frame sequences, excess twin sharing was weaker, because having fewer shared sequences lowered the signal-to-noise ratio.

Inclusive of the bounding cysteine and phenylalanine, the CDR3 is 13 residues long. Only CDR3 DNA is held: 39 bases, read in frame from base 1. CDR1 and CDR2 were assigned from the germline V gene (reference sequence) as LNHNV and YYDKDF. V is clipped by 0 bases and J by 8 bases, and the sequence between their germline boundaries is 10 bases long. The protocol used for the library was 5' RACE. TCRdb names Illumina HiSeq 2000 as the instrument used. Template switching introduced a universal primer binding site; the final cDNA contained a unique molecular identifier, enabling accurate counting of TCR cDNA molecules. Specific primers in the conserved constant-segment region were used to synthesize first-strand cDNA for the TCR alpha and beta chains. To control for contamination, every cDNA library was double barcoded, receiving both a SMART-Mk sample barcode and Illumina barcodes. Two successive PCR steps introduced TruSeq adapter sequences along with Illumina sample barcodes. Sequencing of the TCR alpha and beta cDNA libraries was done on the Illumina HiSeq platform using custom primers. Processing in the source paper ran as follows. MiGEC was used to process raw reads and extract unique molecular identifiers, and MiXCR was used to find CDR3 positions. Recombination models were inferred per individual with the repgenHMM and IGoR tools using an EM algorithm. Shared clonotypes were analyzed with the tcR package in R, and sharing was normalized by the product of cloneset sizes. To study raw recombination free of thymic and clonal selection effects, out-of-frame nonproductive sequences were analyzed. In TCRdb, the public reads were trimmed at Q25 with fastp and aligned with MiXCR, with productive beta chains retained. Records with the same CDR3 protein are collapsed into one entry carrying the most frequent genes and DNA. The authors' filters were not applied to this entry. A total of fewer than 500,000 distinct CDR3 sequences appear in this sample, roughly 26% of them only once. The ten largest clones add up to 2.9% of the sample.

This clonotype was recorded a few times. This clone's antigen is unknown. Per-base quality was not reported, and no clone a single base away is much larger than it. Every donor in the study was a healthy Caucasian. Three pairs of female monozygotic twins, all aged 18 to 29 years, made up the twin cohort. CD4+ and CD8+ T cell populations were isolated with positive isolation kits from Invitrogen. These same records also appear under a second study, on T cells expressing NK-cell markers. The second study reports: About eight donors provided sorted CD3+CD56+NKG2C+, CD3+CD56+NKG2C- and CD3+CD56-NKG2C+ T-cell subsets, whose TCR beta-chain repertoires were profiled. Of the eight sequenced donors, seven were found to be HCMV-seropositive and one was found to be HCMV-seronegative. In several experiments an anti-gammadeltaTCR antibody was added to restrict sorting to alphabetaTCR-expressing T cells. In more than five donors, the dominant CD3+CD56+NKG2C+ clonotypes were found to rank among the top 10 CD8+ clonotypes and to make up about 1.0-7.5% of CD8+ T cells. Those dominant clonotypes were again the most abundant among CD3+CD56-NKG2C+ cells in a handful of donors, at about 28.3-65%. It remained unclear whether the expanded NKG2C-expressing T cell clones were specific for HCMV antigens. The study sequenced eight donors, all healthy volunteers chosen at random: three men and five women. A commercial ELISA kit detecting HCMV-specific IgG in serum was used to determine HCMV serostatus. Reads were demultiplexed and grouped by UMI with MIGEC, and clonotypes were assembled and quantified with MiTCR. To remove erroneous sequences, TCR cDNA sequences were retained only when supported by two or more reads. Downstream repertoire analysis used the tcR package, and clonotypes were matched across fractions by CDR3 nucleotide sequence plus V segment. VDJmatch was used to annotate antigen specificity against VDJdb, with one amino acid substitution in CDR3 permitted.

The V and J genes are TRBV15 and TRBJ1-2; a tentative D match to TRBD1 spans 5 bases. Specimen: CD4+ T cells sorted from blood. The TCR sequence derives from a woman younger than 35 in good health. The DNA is TGTGCCACCAGCAGAGATGGGTACAGGGGCTACACCTTC. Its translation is CATSRDGYRGYTF.